This TCR beta chain was sequenced during a study of CD8 T cells in Susac syndrome. Germline CDR1 and CDR2: LGHNA and YNFKEQ. V shed 1 base, J shed 7 bases, and the junction held 4 bases outside the gene matches. CDR3 size: 15 residues. When the RNA was reverse transcribed, random hexamers were used with an input of roughly 0.45 to 1 ug. TCRdb re-derived calls from the immunoSEQ multiplex PCR reads in MiXCR, one entry per CDR3 protein. The profile shows 170,000 or so distinct CDR3 sequences, around 93% of them singletons. Source material: CD4+ T cells from PBMCs. This sequence originates from a human donor with multiple sclerosis. The chain links TRBV4-2 to TRBJ2-1, with 10 bases matching TRBD2. The CDR3 bases are TGTGCCAGCAGCCAAGGGACTAGCGGAAATAATGAGCAGTTCTTC. It codes for CASSQGTSGNNEQFF.